This entry concerns a single TCR beta chain. Its antigen is unknown. Per-base qualities were not stored, and no clone one base away is much larger. The run used an Illumina HiSeq 2500. Quantitative 5'-RACE with molecular barcodes was used to prepare TCR beta libraries. In the source study's methods: A new computational method based on a probabilistic model of VDJ rearrangement was used to identify disease-linked TCR variants. In TCRdb, the public reads were trimmed at Q25 with fastp and aligned with MiXCR, with productive beta chains retained. Merged by CDR3 protein, the rows form single entries marked with the most common genes and DNA. These V and J calls are TCRdb output, not the study's own analysis. This sample lists 750,000 to 850,000 distinct CDR3 sequences; 12% were detected once. Jointly, the top ten make up around 0.51% of the sample. This specimen belongs to a study of CD8 T cells in ankylosing spondylitis (dated by TCRdb to about 2017). Background on the whole study: The study profiled T cell receptor beta repertoires in healthy donors and ankylosing spondylitis patients to find disease-linked TCR variants. The full study cohort comprised 20 to 30 ankylosing spondylitis patients and about a hundred healthy donors. Peripheral blood was sampled, and synovial fluid was additionally collected from ankylosing spondylitis patients.

CDR1 and CDR2 are drawn from the germline V gene (reference sequence): DFQATT, SNEGSKA. Compared with germline, V lacks 2 bases and J lacks 5 bases; bases without a gene match: 10. The CDR3 starts with the cysteine, ends with the phenylalanine, and has 16 residues. The read is trimmed to its CDR3 DNA, 48 bases read in frame from base 1. The research as a whole found: According to the report, matched synovial fluid samples from ankylosing spondylitis patients were significantly enriched for the disease-linked clones. A TCR beta motif of eight highly homologous amino acid variants appeared characteristic of blood from ankylosing spondylitis patients. Some motif variants had previously been reported in the synovial fluid and blood of reactive arthritis patients, which suggests shared mechanisms of disease initiation. The disease-linked clones had a CD8+ phenotype and were found at relatively low frequencies in peripheral blood.

The clonotype originates from a male donor with ankylosing spondylitis. The chain joins TRBV20-1 to TRBJ2-3; 10 of the junction bases match TRBD1. The sequenced sample was blood, either unsorted or a sorted T cell fraction (not recorded which). The nucleotide sequence reads TGCAGTGCTAGAATAGCGGACAGGGGGAGAGGAGATACGCAGTATTTT. Its protein product is CSARIADRGRGDTQYF.